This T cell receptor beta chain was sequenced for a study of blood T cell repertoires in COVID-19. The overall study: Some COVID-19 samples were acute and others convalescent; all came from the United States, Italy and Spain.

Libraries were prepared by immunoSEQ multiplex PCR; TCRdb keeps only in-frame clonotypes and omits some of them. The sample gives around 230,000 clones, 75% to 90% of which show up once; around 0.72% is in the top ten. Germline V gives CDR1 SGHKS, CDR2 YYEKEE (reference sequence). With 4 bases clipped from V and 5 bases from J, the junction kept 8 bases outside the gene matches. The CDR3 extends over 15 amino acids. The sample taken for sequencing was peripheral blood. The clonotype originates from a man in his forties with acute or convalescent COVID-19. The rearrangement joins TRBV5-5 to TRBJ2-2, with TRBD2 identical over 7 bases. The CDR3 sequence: CASSPRTGGTGELFF. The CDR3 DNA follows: TGTGCCAGCAGCCCCCGGACGGGAGGAACCGGGGAGCTGTTTTTT.